Sequencing of this TCR beta chain was carried out in a study of CD4 T cells in relation to SARS-CoV-2 and coronaviruses. At the level of the study: Convalescent donors were aged about 20 to 80, with median approximately 41 years. A couple of subjects were Hispanic; patients were under 10 males and a handful of females. Study-wide results and caveats: In approximately 70% of donors, memory CD4+ clonotypes crossrecognized SARS-CoV-2 and at least one common cold coronavirus spike.

The protocol was immunoSEQ multiplex PCR, while the TCRdb copy is restricted to in-frame clones and leaves out a portion. This sample has fewer than 14,000 clones; about nine tenths occur once, and the top ten carry 2.2%. The CDR3 sequence is 12 residues long. Germline V lookup: CDR1 SGHTA, CDR2 FQGNSA. The V end was cut by 5 bases, the J end by 8 bases, with 9 bases between. Of note for this clone: Antigen specificity is unknown.

The sample comprised naive CD4+ T cells from PBMCs. Subset reported: naive CD4+ T cells isolated by negative enrichment. The rearrangement joins TRBV7-2 to TRBJ1-4; no clear D. This clonotype originated in an adult with COVID-19. The CDR3 here is CASSPAVEKLFF. The CDR3 nucleotides are TGTGCCAGCAGCCCGGCAGTGGAAAAACTGTTTTTT.